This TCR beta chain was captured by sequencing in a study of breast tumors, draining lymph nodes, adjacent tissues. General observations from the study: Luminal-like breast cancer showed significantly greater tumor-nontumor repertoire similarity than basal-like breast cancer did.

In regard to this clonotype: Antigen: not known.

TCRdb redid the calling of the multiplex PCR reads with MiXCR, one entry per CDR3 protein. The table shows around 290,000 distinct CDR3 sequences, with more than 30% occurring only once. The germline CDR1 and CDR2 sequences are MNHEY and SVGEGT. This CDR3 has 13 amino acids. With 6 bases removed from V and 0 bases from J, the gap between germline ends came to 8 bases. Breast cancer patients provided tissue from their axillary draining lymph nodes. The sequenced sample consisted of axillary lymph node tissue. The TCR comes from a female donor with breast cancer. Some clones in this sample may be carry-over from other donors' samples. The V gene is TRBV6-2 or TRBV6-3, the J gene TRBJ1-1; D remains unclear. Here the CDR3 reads CASRNTVNTEAFF. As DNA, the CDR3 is TGTGCCAGCAGAAATACAGTGAACACTGAAGCTTTCTTT.